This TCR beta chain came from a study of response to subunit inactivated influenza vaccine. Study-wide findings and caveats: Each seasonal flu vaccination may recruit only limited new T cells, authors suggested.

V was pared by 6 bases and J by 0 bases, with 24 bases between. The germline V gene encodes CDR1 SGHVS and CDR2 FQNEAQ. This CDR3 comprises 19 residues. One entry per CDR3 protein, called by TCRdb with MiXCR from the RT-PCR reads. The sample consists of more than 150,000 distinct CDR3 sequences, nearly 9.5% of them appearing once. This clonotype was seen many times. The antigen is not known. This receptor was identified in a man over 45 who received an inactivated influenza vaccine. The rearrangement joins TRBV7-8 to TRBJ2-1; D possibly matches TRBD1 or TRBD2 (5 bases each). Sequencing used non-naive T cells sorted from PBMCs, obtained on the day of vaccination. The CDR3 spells CASRISALRGPSSYNEQFF. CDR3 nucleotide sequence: TGTGCCAGCAGGATCTCGGCCCTTCGGGGACCTAGCTCCTACAATGAGCAGTTCTTC.